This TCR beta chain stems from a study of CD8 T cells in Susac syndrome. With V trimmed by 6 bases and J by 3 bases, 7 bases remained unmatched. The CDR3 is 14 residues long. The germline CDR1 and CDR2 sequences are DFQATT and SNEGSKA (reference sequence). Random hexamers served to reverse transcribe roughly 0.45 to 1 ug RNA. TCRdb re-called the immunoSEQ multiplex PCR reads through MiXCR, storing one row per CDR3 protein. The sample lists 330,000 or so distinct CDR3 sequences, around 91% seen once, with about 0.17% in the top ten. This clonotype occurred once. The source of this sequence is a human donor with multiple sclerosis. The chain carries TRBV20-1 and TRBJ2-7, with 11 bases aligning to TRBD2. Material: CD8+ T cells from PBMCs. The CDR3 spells CSASSGRAFYEQYF. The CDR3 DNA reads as TGCAGTGCAAGTAGCGGGAGGGCCTTCTACGAGCAGTACTTC.